These 21 T cell receptor beta chains share one sample of origin, sequenced in a study of radiation and T cells in renal cell carcinoma. The treatment here: treatment-naive control, cytoreductive nephrectomy. The protocol was immunoSEQ multiplex PCR, while the TCRdb copy is restricted to in-frame clones and leaves out a portion. Of 9,000 or so clones listed, 55% to 70% were seen once; the top ten hold around 15%. The sample here was tumor tissue, taken from a patient whose treatment was nephrectomy without radiotherapy. The receptor source for this set is a man between 60 and 75 years old with renal cell carcinoma.

The chain has TRBV7-2 and TRBJ2-5, with D perhaps given as TRBD1 or TRBD2 (5 bases each). The J call may not be correct, given that the DNA end is closer to TRBJ2-7. The germline gives CDR1 SGHTA, CDR2 FQGNSA. The CDR3 consists of 15 residues. Here the CDR3 DNA reads TGTGCCAGCAGCTTCCGGGACGCTAGTCCCTACGAGCAGTACTTC. This translates into CASSFRDASPYEQYF.

This clone was counted between two and nine times. This chain connects TRBV5-4 to TRBJ2-7; D ambiguous. The germline V and J ends were trimmed by 4 bases and 3 bases, with 8 bases remaining between them. This CDR3 has 12 amino acids. Germline-derived CDR1 and CDR2 are SGHNT and YYREEE (reference sequence). The CDR3 region is CASSQDRYEQYF. For the CDR3, the DNA is TGTGCCAGCAGCCAAGATCGCTACGAGCAGTACTTC.

The DNA for the CDR3 is TGCAGCGTCCCTCGACAGGGATGGGGTTCACCCCTCCACTTT. Its translation is CSVPRQGWGSPLHF. The chain employs TRBV29-1 and TRBJ1-6; 7 nucleotides line up with TRBD1. Germline-derived CDR1 and CDR2 are SQVTM and ANQGSEA. V lost 6 bases to trimming and J lost 9 bases; unmatched junction nucleotides: 11. The CDR3 is 14 residues long.

By share, this clone ranks as medium-sized (0.01 to 0.1%). V and J are TRBV4-3 and TRBJ2-2; the match to TRBD2 covers 7 bases. This CDR3 has 16 residues. With V trimmed by 4 bases and J by 3 bases, 8 bases remained unmatched. Germline V gives CDR1 LGHNA, CDR2 YSLEER. The DNA for the CDR3 is TGCGCCAGCAGCCCCAGGCAGGGAGGGGACACCGGGGAGCTGTTTTTT. Its protein product is CASSPRQGGDTGELFF.

The chain employs TRBV7-8 and TRBJ2-5; 7 positions agree with TRBD1. The ends lost 5 bases at V and 2 bases at J; junction bases unmatched: 2. Per the germline V gene, CDR1 is SGHVS and CDR2 is FQNEAQ. The CDR3 is 13 residues long. This CDR3 reads CASSPGQQETQYF. CDR3 nucleotides: TGTGCCAGCAGCCCGGGACAGCAAGAGACCCAGTACTTC.

The chain carries TRBV28 and TRBJ2-5; TRBD2 aligns across 9 bases. CDR3 size: 16 residues. Germline lookup yields CDR1 MDHEN and CDR2 SYDVKM. V lost 4 bases and J lost 8; bases outside the gene matches: 14. The CDR3 region is CASSSPRGAGGRTQYF. CDR3 coding DNA: TGTGCCAGCAGTTCCCCTCGGGGAGCGGGGGGACGAACCCAGTACTTC.

The rearrangement joins TRBV5-1 to TRBJ2-3, with D perhaps matching TRBD1 (5 bases). Germline V gives CDR1 SGHRS, CDR2 YFSETQ. This CDR3 has 15 amino acids. Trimming took off 3 bases at V and 1 base at J, with 12 bases between the two ends. In DNA form, the CDR3 reads TGCGCCAGCAGCTCGTCAGGGCCCCGCACAGATACGCAGTATTTT. It encodes CASSSSGPRTDTQYF.

V usage is TRBV2 and J usage is TRBJ2-5; a possible D gene is TRBD2 (5 bases). V lost 3 bases and J 5 bases, leaving 10 bases between the germline ends. This CDR3 is built from 13 residues. The germline CDR1 and CDR2 sequences are SNHLY and FYNNEI. The CDR3 loop reads CASSDRWRETQYF. The CDR3 bases are TGTGCCAGCAGTGACAGGTGGAGGGAGACCCAGTACTTC.

The rearrangement links TRBV4-2 to TRBJ1-5; 8 nucleotides agree with TRBD1. The J segment lost 4 bases and the V segment lost 5 bases, leaving 7 bases of the junction unmatched. CDR1 and CDR2 (germline): LGHNA, YNFKEQ. The CDR3 runs 15 residues. The CDR3 region is CASSLGQEKNQPQHF. CDR3 in DNA: TGTGCCAGCAGCTTGGGACAGGAAAAGAATCAGCCCCAGCATTTT.

This clone showed up just a few times. The V and J genes are TRBV19 and TRBJ2-7; D perhaps matches TRBD2 (6 bases). The CDR3 has 14 residues. Trimming pared 3 bases from V and 1 base from J, leaving 10 bases between. CDR1 and CDR2 from the germline V gene are LNHDA and SQIVND (reference sequence). DNA of the CDR3: TGTGCCAGTAGTATCCCAGGAGGGTCCTACGAGCAGTACTTC. This sequence encodes CASSIPGGSYEQYF.

V and J are TRBV9 and TRBJ2-1; the D gene could be TRBD1 or TRBD2 (5 bases each). Between the trimmed V and J ends, which lost 0 bases and 8 bases, there was a span of 12 bases. CDR1 and CDR2 from the germline V gene are SGDLS and YYNGEE. This CDR3 has 14 residues. The CDR3 nucleotides read TGTGCCAGCAGCGTAGCGGGGCGAATCGATGAGCAGTTCTTC. It specifies CASSVAGRIDEQFF.

The genes are TRBV7-9 and TRBJ2-5, with unresolved D. This CDR3 comprises 14 residues. V was shortened by 1 base and J by 7 bases, with 13 bases between the two germline ends. CDR1 SEHNR and CDR2 FQNEAQ come from the germline V gene (reference sequence). CDR3 protein: CASSLGVSATTQYF. The CDR3 DNA follows: TGTGCCAGCAGCTTAGGTGTCTCGGCTACGACCCAGTACTTC. The complete variable domain, with remaining parts taken from reference TRBV7-9 and TRBJ2-5, reads DTGVSQNPRHKITKRGQNVTFRCDPISEHNRLYWYRQTLGQGPEFLTYFQNEAQLEKSRLLSDRFSAERPKGSFSTLEIQRTEQGDSAMYLCASSLGVSATTQYFGPGTRLLVL.

This rearrangement joins TRBV7-2 to TRBJ2-7; 9 nucleotides match TRBD1. V gave up 5 bases and J gave up 2 bases; unmatched junction bases: 4. Germline V gives CDR1 SGHTA, CDR2 FQGNSA. The CDR3 has 14 residues. CDR3 sequence (DNA): TGTGCCAGCAGCCCGGACAGGGGTCCCTACGAGCAGTACTTC. It encodes CASSPDRGPYEQYF. Complete variable domain (other parts from reference TRBV7-2 and TRBJ2-7): GAGVSQSPSNKVTEKGKDVELRCDPISGHTALYWYRQSLGQGLEFLIYFQGNSAPDKSGLPSDRFSAERTGGSVSTLTIQRTQQEDSAVYLCASSPDRGPYEQYFGPGTRLTVT.

This rearrangement joins TRBV25-1 to TRBJ2-7; weak D call: TRBD2 (5 bases). Trimming stripped 3 bases from V and 3 bases from J, with 12 bases between. The CDR3 consists of 14 residues. The V gene's germline CDR1 is MGHDK and CDR2 SYGVNS. The CDR3 sequence: CASSDQDLSYEQYF. In DNA form, the CDR3 reads TGTGCCAGCAGTGACCAGGACTTGAGCTACGAGCAGTACTTC.

The chain recombines TRBV5-1 with TRBJ2-3; tentatively, D is TRBD1 (6 bases). CDR1 SGHRS and CDR2 YFSETQ come from the germline V gene. V was shortened by 4 bases and J by 3 bases, with 15 bases between the two germline ends. CDR3 length: 15 amino acids. The CDR3 DNA reads TGCGCCAGCAGCCTCGGGCAGGGGTATACAGATACGCAGTATTTT. Its translation: CASSLGQGYTDTQYF.

As for this clone: This sequence may be a read error, since a much larger clone differs from it by one base. The J gene is TRBJ2-7, the V gene TRBV7-9, with TRBD2 identical over 7 bases. Germline CDR1 reads SEHNR; CDR2 reads FQNEAQ (reference sequence). The CDR3 covers 14 residues. Losses at the gene ends were 5 bases for V and 7 bases for J; bases not matched to a gene: 11. For the CDR3, the DNA is TGTGCCAGCAGCATCGGGGGGACCTTCTGGGAGCAGTACTTC. Translated, it gives CASSIGGTFWEQYF.

This clone occurred once. The rearrangement uses TRBV9 and TRBJ2-2; TRBD1 agrees at 7 bases. The V and J ends lost 3 bases and 4 bases, in that order; junction bases with no gene match: 6. In germline, CDR1 is SGDLS, CDR2 YYNGEE. The CDR3 spans 15 residues. This CDR3 is CASSATGQLTGELFF. In DNA, the CDR3 is TGTGCCAGCAGCGCCACGGGACAGCTCACCGGGGAGCTGTTTTTT.

The chain links TRBV4-2 to TRBJ2-7, with 9 bases that match TRBD1. Germline CDR1 reads LGHNA; CDR2 reads YNFKEQ. The CDR3 is 15 residues long. V shed 5 bases, J shed 2 bases, and the junction held 7 bases outside the gene matches. The CDR3 sequence: CASSEQGAGPYEQYF. CDR3 nucleotides: TGTGCCAGCAGCGAACAGGGGGCAGGCCCCTACGAGCAGTACTTC.

The chain couples TRBV7-2 to TRBJ2-2; D call uncertain. The germline V and J ends were trimmed by 2 bases and 4 bases, with 11 bases remaining between them. This CDR3 has 15 residues. Per germline, CDR1 SGHTA and CDR2 FQGNSA. The CDR3 loop reads CASSLKLGSTGELFF. The CDR3 DNA is TGTGCCAGCAGCTTAAAATTAGGTAGCACCGGGGAGCTGTTTTTT. The full variable domain, rest sourced from reference TRBV7-2 and TRBJ2-2, is GAGVSQSPSNKVTEKGKDVELRCDPISGHTALYWYRQSLGQGLEFLIYFQGNSAPDKSGLPSDRFSAERTGGSVSTLTIQRTQQEDSAVYLCASSLKLGSTGELFFGEGSRLTVL.

This chain connects TRBV5-6 to TRBJ1-1, with D maybe TRBD1 (5 bases). The CDR3 has 17 residues. The ends were cut back, 3 bases at V and 1 base at J, with 19 bases in the middle. Per the germline V gene, CDR1 is SGHDT and CDR2 is YYEEEE. As DNA, the CDR3 is TGTGCCAGCAGCTCGCAAACCGGGGCAACCAGGAACACTGAAGCTTTCTTT. Amino acids: CASSSQTGATRNTEAFF.

The chain links TRBV10-2 to TRBJ2-2; 11 bases agree with TRBD2. J was trimmed by 1 base and V by 6 bases; bases with no gene match: 4. The germline CDR1 and CDR2 sequences are WSHSY and SAAADI. The CDR3 loop spans 16 amino acids. The CDR3 nucleotides are TGCGCCAGCAGGACTAGCGGGATCCAGAACACCGGGGAGCTGTTTTTT. It is translated as CASRTSGIQNTGELFF.